This T cell receptor (beta chain) was sequenced during a study of blood T cell repertoires in COVID-19. Study background: Whether acute or convalescent, the COVID-19 samples came from the United States, Italy and Spain. In each case, the material was cDNA or gDNA derived from T cells, B-cell-depleted T cells, or PBMCs.

Germline assignment: CDR1 ENHRY and CDR2 SYGVKD. The CDR3 covers 15 residues. V was clipped by 2 bases and J by 4 bases, with 13 bases between them. In the authors' workflow: From reference gene primer amplification, estimates of nucleated cell counts were derived. Method: immunoSEQ multiplex PCR; TCRdb's copy keeps in-frame clones and lacks some. V and J calls and clone size come straight from that table; D and trimming were deduced from the DNA. The sample shows tens of thousands of clones, around 81% of them seen only once. The clonotype was recovered from a human donor in a cohort sampled during active COVID-19. This chain connects TRBV10-3 to TRBJ2-3; D may be TRBD2 (5 bases). Sequencing used peripheral blood. CDR3 region: CAISEKRANPDTQYF. The CDR3 bases are TGTGCCATCAGTGAGAAGAGGGCGAACCCAGATACGCAGTATTTT.